A single sample gave rise to the 25 T cell receptor beta chains below, sequenced in a study of blood T cell repertoires in COVID-19. Generated by immunoSEQ multiplex PCR, the TCRdb table keeps only in-frame clones and is missing some. Here the sample spans 300,000 or so clones, around nine tenths being singletons. The sample was PBMCs or T cells enriched from blood (not recorded which). The source of these receptors is a woman in her twenties or thirties who had recovered from COVID-19.

With regard to this clone: The junction and the germline gene differ at one end; a read error may be behind it. The gene calls are TRBV4-3 and TRBJ2-2; 8 bases map to TRBD1. Per germline, CDR1 LGHNA and CDR2 YSLEER. The CDR3 contains 16 residues. In nucleotides, the CDR3 is TGCGCCAGCAACCAAGACAGGGGATGGAACACCGGGGAGCTGTTTTTT. This translates into CASNQDRGWNTGELFF.

Here the CDR3 reads CASSIGQGLAYEQYF. The CDR3 nucleotides are TGTGCCAGTAGTATCGGACAGGGGCTCGCCTACGAGCAGTACTTC. The V call is TRBV19, the J call TRBJ2-7, with TRBD1 matching over 9 bases. The trim removed 3 bases at V and 2 bases at J, leaving 5 bases unmatched. CDR3 length: 15 amino acids. The germline V gene has CDR1 LNHDA and CDR2 SQIVND (reference sequence). Complete variable domain (other parts from reference TRBV19 and TRBJ2-7): DGGITQSPKYLFRKEGQNVTLSCEQNLNHDAMYWYRQDPGQGLRLIYYSQIVNDFQKGDIAEGYSVSREKKESFPLTVTSAQKNPTAFYLCASSIGQGLAYEQYFGPGTRLTVT.

The chain links TRBV19 to TRBJ2-7; the D gene is possibly TRBD2 (7 bases). Deletions cut 5 bases from V and 2 bases from J, with 19 bases between. The CDR3 loop spans 16 amino acids. CDR1 is LNHDA and CDR2 is SQIVND in the germline V gene (reference sequence). CDR3 protein: CASSVDGGGVPYEQYF. In DNA form, the CDR3 reads TGTGCCAGTAGTGTGGACGGAGGGGGGGTCCCCTACGAGCAGTACTTC.

The rearrangement uses TRBV9 and TRBJ1-1, with D unclear. Germline V gives CDR1 SGDLS, CDR2 YYNGEE. The CDR3 extends over 13 amino acids. V gave up 4 bases and J gave up 4 bases, with 11 bases separating them. The CDR3 spells CASSLTEGTEAFF. Written as DNA, the CDR3 is TGTGCCAGCAGCCTTACGGAGGGCACTGAAGCTTTCTTT.

The chain recombines TRBV11-2 with TRBJ2-2; the D is unclear. CDR3 length: 17 amino acids. Trimming removed 1 base from V and 1 base from J, with 13 bases in between. Germline V gene sequence: CDR1 SGHAT, CDR2 FQNNGV. The CDR3: CASSLGLRTLNTGELFF. Written as DNA, the CDR3 is TGTGCCAGCAGCTTAGGGCTCCGAACCCTGAACACCGGGGAGCTGTTTTTT.

J is TRBJ1-2 and V is TRBV2; tentative D call: TRBD1 (6 bases). The CDR3 consists of 11 residues. Germline lookup yields CDR1 SNHLY and CDR2 FYNNEI. Trimming removed 7 bases at V and 11 bases at J, with 14 bases between. CDR3 DNA: TGTGCCAGCACCCCACAGGGTGGTTACACCTTC. It translates to CASTPQGGYTF.

The CDR3 is CASSTDRGSTDTQYF. CDR3 bases: TGTGCCAGCAGTACAGACAGGGGGAGCACAGATACGCAGTATTTT. The V and J genes are TRBV25-1 and TRBJ2-3; TRBD1 matches at 9 bases. Germline V CDR1 and CDR2: MGHDK, SYGVNS. The CDR3 spans 15 residues. V dropped 5 bases and J dropped 0; count of bases not matched to a gene: 3.

The DNA of the CDR3 is TGTGCCAGCAGCGCCGGGACTAGCTATGCAGATACGCAGTATTTT. Its protein product is CASSAGTSYADTQYF. The chain has TRBV9 and TRBJ2-3, with 9 nucleotides matching TRBD2. The CDR3 spans 15 residues. V trimming: 3 bases; J trimming: 4 bases; junction bases outside the gene matches: 6. Germline V gives CDR1 SGDLS, CDR2 YYNGEE.

This chain uses TRBV7-2 with TRBJ1-2; 7 bases are a match to TRBD1. With V trimmed by 4 bases and J by 2 bases, 4 bases remained unmatched. The CDR3 is made up of 14 amino acids. Per germline, CDR1 SGHTA and CDR2 FQGNSA. The CDR3 DNA reads as TGTGCCAGCAGCTCCGTACAGGGGAACTATGGCTACACCTTC. Encoded protein: CASSSVQGNYGYTF. The full variable domain, in which reference TRBV7-2 and TRBJ1-2 provide the parts outside the CDR3, is GAGVSQSPSNKVTEKGKDVELRCDPISGHTALYWYRQSLGQGLEFLIYFQGNSAPDKSGLPSDRFSAERTGGSVSTLTIQRTQQEDSAVYLCASSSVQGNYGYTFGSGTRLTVV.

This sequence joins TRBV19 and TRBJ2-7; D might be TRBD1 (6 bases). This CDR3 comprises 12 residues. CDR1 and CDR2 from the germline V gene are LNHDA and SQIVND (reference sequence). V gave up 5 bases and J gave up 3 bases, with 8 bases separating them. The CDR3 is CASSETGYEQYF. The DNA of the CDR3 is TGTGCCAGTAGTGAGACAGGCTACGAGCAGTACTTC.

This chain links TRBV2 with TRBJ1-2; the D gene is possibly TRBD1 (5 bases). In germline, CDR1 is SNHLY, CDR2 FYNNEI. V gave up 10 bases and J gave up 0 bases, with 15 bases separating them. This CDR3 spans 14 amino acids. The CDR3 region has the DNA TGTGCCACCAACGTGGGGGGATCTAACTATGGCTACACCTTC. Residues: CATNVGGSNYGYTF.

This chain connects TRBV18 to TRBJ2-3; 11 nucleotides agree with TRBD2. Trimming cost V 3 bases and J 5 bases; bases outside gene matches: 16. The CDR3 length is 19 residues. The germline V gene encodes CDR1 KGHSH and CDR2 LQKENI. The CDR3 protein is CASSPPRVAGGRRGDTQYF. DNA of the CDR3: TGTGCCAGCTCACCCCCCCGGGTAGCGGGGGGGCGTCGGGGAGATACGCAGTATTTT. Supplemented by reference TRBV18 and TRBJ2-3, the full variable domain reads NAGVMQNPRHLVRRRGQEARLRCSPMKGHSHVYWYRQLPEEGLKFMVYLQKENIIDESGMPKERFSAEFPKEGPSILRIQQVVRGDSAAYFCASSPPRVAGGRRGDTQYFGPGTRLTVL.

The rearrangement joins TRBV7-9 to TRBJ1-2; 9 bases map to TRBD1. Trimming removed 2 bases from V and 4 bases from J; junction bases left unmatched: 8. Germline V gene data show CDR1 as SEHNR and CDR2 as FQNEAQ (reference sequence). This CDR3 contains 16 residues. The CDR3 bases are TGTGCCAGCAGCTTACCCCGGACAGGGGCGGGCTATGGCTACACCTTC. Protein sequence: CASSLPRTGAGYGYTF. Full variable domain (remainder filled in from reference TRBV7-9 and TRBJ1-2): DTGVSQNPRHKITKRGQNVTFRCDPISEHNRLYWYRQTLGQGPEFLTYFQNEAQLEKSRLLSDRFSAERPKGSFSTLEIQRTEQGDSAMYLCASSLPRTGAGYGYTFGSGTRLTVV.

This chain connects TRBV5-1 to TRBJ1-2; no reliable D call. In germline, CDR1 is SGHRS, CDR2 YFSETQ. Trimming stripped 0 bases from V and 7 bases from J, with 10 bases between. The CDR3 length is 13 residues. The CDR3 here is CASSLDYGSGYTF. The CDR3 coding sequence is TGCGCCAGCAGCTTGGATTACGGGAGTGGCTACACCTTC.

The chain is built from TRBV29-1 and TRBJ2-5; a weak D match, TRBD1 (6 bases). V was pared by 6 bases and J by 4 bases, with 12 bases between. The CDR3 runs 12 residues. The germline V gene encodes CDR1 SQVTM and CDR2 ANQGSEA. The CDR3 DNA follows: TGCAGCGTCGACAGGTTCGGAGAGACCCAGTACTTC. Amino acid sequence: CSVDRFGETQYF.

V usage is TRBV7-8 and J usage is TRBJ2-1, with a possible D match to TRBD2 (7 bases). Germline V CDR1 and CDR2: SGHVS, FQNEAQ. CDR3 length equals 17 residues. V lost 4 bases and J 1 base, leaving 17 bases between the germline ends. The CDR3 spells CASSSRPAGASYNEQFF. DNA for the CDR3: TGTGCCAGCAGCTCGCGCCCGGCGGGGGCTTCCTACAATGAGCAGTTCTTC.

This chain connects TRBV5-4 to TRBJ2-2, with a tentative D call TRBD2 (7 bases). This CDR3 is built from 14 residues. CDR1 and CDR2 (germline): SGHNT, YYREEE (reference sequence). V was clipped by 2 bases and J by 6 bases, with 11 bases between them. CDR3 DNA sequence: TGTGCCAGCAGCTTTCGGGGGGCTCCCGGGGAGCTGTTTTTT. Protein sequence: CASSFRGAPGELFF.

The chain carries TRBV9 and TRBJ2-6, with unresolved D. The V gene lost 4 bases and the J gene lost 0 bases, with 8 bases spanning the gap. CDR3 size: 15 residues. Germline CDR1 and CDR2: SGDLS and YYNGEE. CDR3 sequence reads: CASSLSPSGANVLTF. In DNA form, the CDR3 reads TGTGCCAGCAGCCTAAGCCCCTCTGGGGCCAACGTCCTGACTTTC.

This rearrangement joins TRBV19 to TRBJ1-1; 7 nucleotides agree with TRBD1. Germline CDR1 LNHDA, CDR2 SQIVND (reference sequence). The CDR3 covers 14 residues. V was pared by 6 bases and J by 4 bases, with 8 bases of the junction left unmatched. The CDR3 bases are TGTGCCAGTAGACCGACAGGGCTTGGCACTGAAGCTTTCTTT. Amino acids: CASRPTGLGTEAFF.

This clone was picked up a small number of times. This chain connects TRBV19 to TRBJ1-2; D is ambiguous. Germline V gives CDR1 LNHDA, CDR2 SQIVND (reference sequence). V gave up 7 bases and J gave up 7 bases, with 25 bases separating them. The length of the CDR3 is 16 residues. This CDR3 reads CASTWGEGGPGGGYTF. The CDR3 DNA reads TGTGCCAGTACCTGGGGAGAGGGTGGGCCCGGCGGTGGCTACACCTTC.

Written as DNA, the CDR3 is TGTGCCACCACAGGCAGCCCCTATAATTCACCCCTCCACTTT. Protein product: CATTGSPYNSPLHF. This rearrangement joins TRBV24-1 to TRBJ1-6; no firm D call. The germline gives CDR1 KGHDR, CDR2 SFDVKD. The CDR3 is made up of 14 amino acids. Trimming removed 8 bases from V and 2 bases from J, with 9 bases in between.

The chain joins TRBV9 to TRBJ2-2, with TRBD2 matching over 9 bases. Germline CDR1 and CDR2: SGDLS and YYNGEE. The V segment lost 0 bases and the J segment 6 bases; nucleotides outside the gene matches: 9. The CDR3 is 17 residues long. Here the CDR3 DNA reads TGTGCCAGCAGCGTAGAGGTTGGCGGGGGGGCCCCCGGGGAGCTGTTTTTT. Amino acids: CASSVEVGGGAPGELFF.

This chain uses TRBV5-6 with TRBJ1-2; 11 bases agree with TRBD1. Trimming removed 4 bases from V and 8 bases from J; junction bases left unmatched: 4. Germline V gene data show CDR1 as SGHDT and CDR2 as YYEEEE. This CDR3 is 13 amino acids long. The CDR3 bases are TGTGCCAGCAGCCGGACAGGGGGCGCGGGCTACACCTTC. Its protein is CASSRTGGAGYTF.

The chain employs TRBV7-9 and TRBJ2-7; 9 bases line up with TRBD1. Germline V CDR1 and CDR2: SEHNR, FQNEAQ (reference sequence). This CDR3 is 14 amino acids long. V lost 6 bases, J lost 9 bases, and 12 bases stayed unmatched. The CDR3 DNA sequence: TGTGCCAGCAGTCGACCCAGACAGGGGGACCGGCAGTACTTC. Protein product: CASSRPRQGDRQYF.

This chain connects TRBV3-1 (or the pseudogene TRBV3-2) to TRBJ1-3; D is unclear. Germline loops: CDR1 LGHDT, CDR2 YNNKEL (reference sequence). The CDR3 is made up of 15 amino acids. Between the trimmed V and J ends, which lost 0 bases and 6 bases, there was a span of 12 bases. CDR3 DNA: TGTGCCAGCAGCCAAGAGGCAGGCCCGGTAAACACCATATATTTT. It translates to CASSQEAGPVNTIYF.